One sample yielded the 32 T cell receptor beta chains listed below, sequenced in a study of T cell responses to AZD1222 COVID-19 vaccine. Using immunoSEQ multiplex PCR, the repertoire was profiled, and TCRdb retains in-frame clones only, with some absent. Here the sample spans around 160,000 clones, roughly 87% being singletons. Source: peripheral blood, taken on day 0 of AZD1222 vaccination. The receptors originated from an adult in good health.

The J gene is TRBJ2-7, the V gene TRBV2; D may correspond to TRBD1 or TRBD2 (5 bases each). The CDR3 consists of 11 residues. Trimming left V 8 bases short and J 5 bases short, with 10 bases between. Per the germline V gene, CDR1 is SNHLY and CDR2 is FYNNEI. Here the CDR3 reads CASDGTHEQYF. CDR3 bases: TGTGCCAGCGACGGGACCCACGAGCAGTACTTC.

The gene calls are TRBV27 and TRBJ1-6; D perhaps matches TRBD1 (6 bases). Germline V gene sequence: CDR1 MNHEY, CDR2 SMNVEV (reference sequence). The V end lost 5 bases, the J end lost 9 bases, and 17 bases lay between the germline ends. The length of the CDR3 is 15 residues. The CDR3 loop reads CASSPFRDRPSPLHF. For the CDR3, the DNA is TGTGCCAGCAGTCCCTTCCGAGACAGGCCTTCACCCCTCCACTTT.

This sequence joins TRBV9 and TRBJ2-3; D could derive from TRBD1 or TRBD2 (5 bases each). Germline CDR1 and CDR2: SGDLS and YYNGEE. The CDR3 runs 18 residues. V dropped 0 bases and J dropped 2 bases, with 19 bases sitting between them. DNA of the CDR3: TGTGCCAGCAGCGTAGTCTTTAGGGGCAGGGAGCCCACAGATACGCAGTATTTT. Translation gives CASSVVFRGREPTDTQYF.

This clone showed up just once. The chain links TRBV7-7 to TRBJ1-3; TRBD1 agrees at 9 bases. The CDR3 consists of 15 residues. CDR1 SSHAT and CDR2 FNYEAQ come from the germline V gene (reference sequence). V lost 4 bases, J lost 0 bases, and 1 base stayed unmatched. This CDR3 reads CASSSGQGSGNTIYF. In nucleotides, the CDR3 is TGTGCCAGCAGCTCGGGACAGGGCTCTGGAAACACCATATATTTT.

The J gene is TRBJ2-7, the V gene TRBV29-1; TRBD2 matches 7 bases. Germline loops: CDR1 SQVTM, CDR2 ANQGSEA. With V trimmed by 6 bases and J by 6 bases, 5 bases remained unmatched. The CDR3 runs to 11 residues. The CDR3 nucleotides read TGCAGCGTCCACGGCGGGGGCGAGCAGTACTTC. Encoded protein: CSVHGGGEQYF.

The chain couples TRBV28 to TRBJ1-1; D remains unclear. This CDR3 is 12 amino acids long. CDR1 and CDR2 (germline): MDHEN, SYDVKM. Trimming pared 3 bases from V and 11 bases from J, leaving 13 bases between. Here the CDR3 reads CASSFILRPAFF. The DNA for the CDR3 is TGTGCCAGCAGTTTCATTTTACGTCCGGCTTTCTTT.

V is TRBV5-1 and J is TRBJ2-1, with 8 positions matching TRBD1. CDR1 and CDR2 from the germline V gene are SGHRS and YFSETQ. This CDR3 is 17 amino acids long. V trimming: 0 bases; J trimming: 6 bases; junction bases outside the gene matches: 11. CDR3 nucleotides: TGCGCCAGCAGCTTGGGTAGCGGACAGGGATCGATCAATGAGCAGTTCTTC. Translating gives CASSLGSGQGSINEQFF.

This clone was counted a few times. J is TRBJ2-7 and V is TRBV7-9, with unresolved D. V lost 3 bases and J 2 bases, leaving 8 bases between the germline ends. Per germline, CDR1 SEHNR and CDR2 FQNEAQ (reference sequence). The CDR3 sequence is 13 residues long. Written as DNA, the CDR3 is TGTGCCAGCAGCTTCGGGTTAACCTACGAGCAGTACTTC. This codes for CASSFGLTYEQYF.

This clone was seen just once. The chain carries TRBV7-9 and TRBJ2-1, with 8 bases that match TRBD2. The CDR3 length is 15 residues. Per the germline V gene, CDR1 is SEHNR and CDR2 is FQNEAQ (reference sequence). V shed 1 base, J shed 7 bases, and the junction held 6 bases outside the gene matches. The CDR3 DNA reads as TGTGCCAGCAGCTTAGACGGGAGGGCCACGAATGAGCAGTTCTTC. It encodes CASSLDGRATNEQFF.

This clone was observed once. V gene TRBV5-1 combines with J gene TRBJ2-7; TRBD2 might be the D (6 bases). V lost 5 bases, J lost 1 base, and 19 bases lay in between. The CDR3 runs to 16 residues. Looked up from germline, CDR1 is SGHRS and CDR2 is YFSETQ. CDR3 DNA sequence: TGCGCCAGCAGTTCGGAGGGTAGTCGAAGTTCCTACGAGCAGTACTTC. This gives the protein CASSSEGSRSSYEQYF.

The V call is TRBV4-3, the J call TRBJ2-3; a possible D gene is TRBD2 (6 bases). The CDR3 has 15 amino acids. The germline gives CDR1 LGHNA, CDR2 YSLEER. Trimming left V 3 bases short and J 3 bases short, with 13 bases between. The CDR3 DNA is TGCGCCAGCAGCCATACGGCGGGGTGGACAGATACGCAGTATTTT. Translation: CASSHTAGWTDTQYF.

This chain connects TRBV4-1 to TRBJ1-1; D is undetermined. The V gene lost 1 base and the J gene lost 1 base, with 13 bases spanning the gap. CDR1 and CDR2 (germline): MGHRA, YSYEKL. This CDR3 has 16 amino acids. This chain's CDR3 is CASSQARVLGNTEAFF. CDR3 in DNA: TGCGCCAGCAGCCAAGCTCGAGTTCTGGGGAACACTGAAGCTTTCTTT.

This chain joins TRBV23-1 and TRBJ2-5; D may be TRBD1 or TRBD2 (5 bases each). TRBV23-1 is designated an ORF whose function remains uncertain. The CDR3 runs to 15 residues. V shed 3 bases and J shed 2 bases, with 13 bases lying between them. The CDR3 loop reads CASSHLRDGQETQYF. The CDR3, as DNA: TGCGCCAGCAGTCACCTCCGGGACGGACAAGAGACCCAGTACTTC.

This clone was seen once. The chain joins TRBV28 to TRBJ2-7; D is ambiguous. There are 11 residues in the CDR3. Germline V gene data show CDR1 as MDHEN and CDR2 as SYDVKM. V was cut by 3 bases and J by 6 bases, with 6 bases left in between. The CDR3 coding sequence is TGTGCCAGCAGTTTTGGGTTCGAGCAGTACTTC. Its translation is CASSFGFEQYF.

The chain joins TRBV18 to TRBJ2-3, with TRBD1 as a possible D gene (5 bases). The CDR3 length is 14 residues. V lost 3 bases and J lost 4, with 11 bases in between. Germline V gene lookup returns CDR1 KGHSH and CDR2 LQKENI. In nucleotides, the CDR3 is TGTGCCAGCTCACCTCAGGGTCCCCCAGATACGCAGTATTTT. As protein: CASSPQGPPDTQYF. The full variable domain, completed using reference TRBV18 and TRBJ2-3, is NAGVMQNPRHLVRRRGQEARLRCSPMKGHSHVYWYRQLPEEGLKFMVYLQKENIIDESGMPKERFSAEFPKEGPSILRIQQVVRGDSAAYFCASSPQGPPDTQYFGPGTRLTVL.

The CDR3 sequence: CASSPRTYTEAFF. The CDR3 DNA reads as TGTGCCAGCTCACCCCGGACATACACTGAAGCTTTCTTT. The V and J genes are TRBV18 and TRBJ1-1, with D tentatively TRBD1 (5 bases). Germline CDR1 reads KGHSH; CDR2 reads LQKENI. CDR3 length: 13 residues. Trimming removed 3 bases at V and 3 bases at J, with 8 bases between.

V gene TRBV10-1 combines with J gene TRBJ1-1; no firm D call. Germline-derived CDR1 and CDR2 are WNHNN and SYGVQD (reference sequence). This CDR3 is built from 12 residues. Trimming pared 10 bases from V and 1 base from J, leaving 10 bases between. Here the CDR3 DNA reads TGCGCCACCGAGGAGTGGAACACTGAAGCTTTCTTT. It codes for CATEEWNTEAFF.

The gene calls are TRBV28 and TRBJ1-5, with TRBD1 as a possible D gene (5 bases). The CDR3 runs to 16 residues. V dropped 4 bases and J dropped 2 bases, with 15 bases sitting between them. Germline assignment: CDR1 MDHEN and CDR2 SYDVKM. The DNA for the CDR3 is TGTGCCAGCAGTTCTATGCGTAGGGGAGGCAATCAGCCCCAGCATTTT. Its protein is CASSSMRRGGNQPQHF.

The CDR3 here is CATSRDPGSSGNTIYF. The CDR3 DNA reads as TGTGCCACCAGCAGAGATCCGGGCAGCTCTGGAAACACCATATATTTT. The V call is TRBV15, the J call TRBJ1-3; no clear D. Germline-derived CDR1 and CDR2 are LNHNV and YYDKDF (reference sequence). CDR3 length equals 16 residues. Trimming cost V 0 bases and J 0 bases, with 9 bases left between them.

The genes are TRBV6-5 and TRBJ2-3, with TRBD2 matching 10 bases. V shed 5 bases and J 2 bases; nucleotides not matched to a gene: 4. Per the germline V gene, CDR1 is MNHEY and CDR2 is SVGAGI. The length of the CDR3 is 15 residues. This CDR3 is CASSQLAGNTDTQYF. In DNA form, the CDR3 reads TGTGCCAGCAGTCAACTAGCGGGAAACACAGATACGCAGTATTTT.

The rearrangement joins TRBV12-3 or TRBV12-4 to TRBJ2-3; D possibly corresponds to TRBD2 (6 bases). CDR3 length: 12 amino acids. V dropped 7 bases and J dropped 6 bases, with 11 bases sitting between them. CDR3 sequence reads: CASTLGLDTQYF. The CDR3 DNA reads as TGTGCCAGCACCTTGGGACTTGATACGCAGTATTTT.

The chain joins TRBV6-2 or TRBV6-3 to TRBJ2-2, with D hard to call. Germline CDR1 MNHEY, CDR2 SVGEGT. V was clipped by 1 base and J by 3 bases, with 3 bases between them. The CDR3 is made up of 13 amino acids. The CDR3 protein is CASSYFDTGELFF. The CDR3, as DNA: TGTGCCAGCAGTTACTTTGACACCGGGGAGCTGTTTTTT.

The genes are TRBV5-5 and TRBJ1-1; D is ambiguous. CDR1 SGHKS and CDR2 YYEKEE come from the germline V gene (reference sequence). The CDR3 length is 14 residues. Trimming took off 0 bases at V and 1 base at J, with 7 bases between the two ends. The CDR3 nucleotides are TGTGCCAGCAGCTTGGACCTTAAGAACACTGAAGCTTTCTTT. This codes for CASSLDLKNTEAFF.

With respect to this clone: The sample holds other DNA sequences that translate to the same CDR3. The V and J genes are TRBV9 and TRBJ2-7, with D unclear. Germline values: CDR1 SGDLS, CDR2 YYNGEE. The ends were cut back, 8 bases at V and 0 bases at J, with 12 bases in the middle. The CDR3 length is 13 residues. The CDR3 bases are TGTGCCAGTTCACCTAGGAGCTCCTACGAGCAGTACTTC. The encoded protein is CASSPRSSYEQYF.

The chain couples TRBV28 to TRBJ1-1; tentative D call: TRBD1 (6 bases). From germline, CDR1 is MDHEN and CDR2 SYDVKM. The CDR3 length is 14 residues. V gave up 5 bases and J gave up 6 bases, with 16 bases separating them. Here the CDR3 DNA reads TGTGCCAGCAGTATACAGGGAGTACTTGCTGAAGCTTTCTTT. This sequence encodes CASSIQGVLAEAFF.

The chain carries TRBV6-2 or TRBV6-3 and TRBJ2-1; D gene unclear. The germline V and J ends were trimmed by 4 bases and 10 bases, with 11 bases remaining between them. This CDR3 spans 12 amino acids. The V gene's germline CDR1 is MNHEY and CDR2 SVGEGT. The CDR3 spells CASSSRTREQFF. CDR3 DNA sequence: TGTGCCAGCAGTTCCCGGACCCGAGAGCAGTTCTTC.

The rearrangement uses TRBV11-2 and TRBJ1-1, with D hard to call. CDR3 length equals 14 residues. V lost 1 base, J lost 2 bases, and 8 bases lay in between. The germline CDR1 and CDR2 sequences are SGHAT and FQNNGV. CDR3 in amino acids: CASSLAASNTEAFF. The CDR3 DNA sequence: TGTGCCAGCAGCTTAGCAGCCAGTAACACTGAAGCTTTCTTT.

DNA of the CDR3: TGTGCCTGGAGAGAAATCGGATACCTTTCCCCCCTCCACTTT. Protein: CAWREIGYLSPLHF. This chain links TRBV30 with TRBJ1-6; D not certain. CDR1 is GTSNPN, CDR2 SVGIG, per germline (reference sequence). V was pared by 3 bases and J by 13 bases, with 19 bases between. CDR3 length: 14 amino acids.

The chain joins TRBV2 to TRBJ1-2; 8 bases are shared with TRBD1. Losses at the gene ends were 1 base for V and 6 bases for J; bases not matched to a gene: 10. This CDR3 has 16 amino acids. The germline CDR1 and CDR2 sequences are SNHLY and FYNNEI. Here the CDR3 reads CASSEGGLRTGNGYTF. CDR3 DNA: TGTGCCAGCAGTGAAGGTGGTCTCCGGACAGGGAATGGCTACACCTTC.

V is TRBV2 and J is TRBJ1-4, with D perhaps matching TRBD1 (6 bases). This CDR3 is built from 15 residues. Germline loops: CDR1 SNHLY, CDR2 FYNNEI. V gave up 6 bases and J gave up 0 bases, with 11 bases separating them. The CDR3 sequence: CASRRGGTTNEKLFF. CDR3 coding DNA: TGTGCCAGCAGGAGGGGGGGTACAACTAATGAAAAACTGTTTTTT.

The gene calls are TRBV28 and TRBJ1-3; 9 bases map to TRBD1. Germline CDR1 reads MDHEN; CDR2 reads SYDVKM. V shed 0 bases, J shed 2 bases, and the junction held 5 bases outside the gene matches. The CDR3 covers 17 residues. CDR3 sequence (DNA): TGTGCCAGCAGTTTATGGGACAGGGGATCCGCTGGAAACACCATATATTTT. Protein product: CASSLWDRGSAGNTIYF.

The CDR3: CASSQVREKLFF. The CDR3 DNA reads TGCGCCAGCAGCCAAGTACGTGAAAAACTGTTTTTT. The J gene is TRBJ1-4, the V gene TRBV4-1, with D unclear. The germline V gene has CDR1 MGHRA and CDR2 YSYEKL. V was clipped by 1 base and J by 7 bases, with 4 bases between them. The CDR3 has 12 residues.